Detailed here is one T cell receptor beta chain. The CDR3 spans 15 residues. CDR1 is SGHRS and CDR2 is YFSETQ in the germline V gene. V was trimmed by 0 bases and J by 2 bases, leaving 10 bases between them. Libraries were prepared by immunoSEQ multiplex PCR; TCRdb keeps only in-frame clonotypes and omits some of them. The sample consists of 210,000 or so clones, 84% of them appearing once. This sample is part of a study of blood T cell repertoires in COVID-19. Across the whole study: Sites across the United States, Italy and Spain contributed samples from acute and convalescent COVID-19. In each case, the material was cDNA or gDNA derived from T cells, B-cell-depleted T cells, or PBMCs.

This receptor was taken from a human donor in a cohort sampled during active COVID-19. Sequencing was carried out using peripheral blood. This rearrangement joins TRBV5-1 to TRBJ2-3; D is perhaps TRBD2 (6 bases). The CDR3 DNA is TGCGCCAGCAGCTTGGGCGGGACCGTCACAGATACGCAGTATTTT. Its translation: CASSLGGTVTDTQYF.